These 30 T cell receptor beta chains were sequenced from one sample in a study of T cell clonotyping in hematopoietic cell transplantation. Only in-frame clones appear in the TCRdb table, and some are missing; sequencing was by immunoSEQ multiplex PCR. The data hold roughly 2,800 clones, with around 82% observed a single time. This specimen consisted of PBMCs, obtained 180 days after allogeneic stem cell transplant. These receptors were taken from a female patient in her forties or fifties who had an allogeneic stem cell transplant from a related donor, so T cells may come from the graft donor. Some clones in this sample may be carry-over from other donors' samples.

The rearrangement uses TRBV27 and TRBJ2-3; 10 nucleotides align to TRBD1. CDR3 size: 16 residues. Germline lookup yields CDR1 MNHEY and CDR2 SMNVEV (reference sequence). The junction had 4 bases not matched to a gene; V was cut back by 3 bases and J by 1 base. CDR3 region: CASSFGGQGRTDTQYF. The DNA for the CDR3 is TGTGCCAGCAGTTTTGGGGGACAGGGGCGCACAGATACGCAGTATTTT.

This clone has more than one count but fewer than ten. The chain is built from TRBV19 and TRBJ1-1; TRBD1 might be the D (6 bases). Trimming pared 2 bases from V and 4 bases from J, leaving 14 bases between. CDR3 length: 15 residues. In germline, CDR1 is LNHDA, CDR2 SQIVND (reference sequence). CDR3 region: CASSIRGGASTEAFF. The CDR3 nucleotides are TGTGCCAGTAGTATAAGAGGGGGGGCAAGCACTGAAGCTTTCTTT.

In DNA form, the CDR3 reads TGTGCCAGCAGTTTAGGCGGTGCAACTAATGAAAAACTGTTTTTT. Its protein is CASSLGGATNEKLFF. This chain joins TRBV28 and TRBJ1-4; D is ambiguous. Trimming removed 2 bases from V and 0 bases from J, with 7 bases in between. Germline CDR1 is MDHEN and CDR2 is SYDVKM. This CDR3 spans 15 amino acids.

This clone is labeled large. The DNA of the CDR3 is TGTGCCAGCACAGGAGGAGGAACATCGGATACGCAGTATTTT. This codes for CASTGGGTSDTQYF. The V gene is TRBV25-1, the J gene TRBJ2-3; TRBD2 is a possible D gene (5 bases). V lost 7 bases, J lost 6 bases, and 17 bases lay in between. CDR1 and CDR2 (germline): MGHDK, SYGVNS. The CDR3 sequence is 14 residues long.

This chain joins TRBV19 and TRBJ2-1; unclear D gene. Looked up from germline, CDR1 is LNHDA and CDR2 is SQIVND (reference sequence). The CDR3 runs 13 residues. Trimming removed 6 bases from V and 7 bases from J, with 13 bases in between. The CDR3 region has the DNA TGTGCCAGTAGCCAAAGGATTGTGAATGAGCAGTTCTTC. This encodes CASSQRIVNEQFF.

The rearrangement links TRBV6-5 to TRBJ2-1, with TRBD2 identical over 7 bases. V was pared by 2 bases and J by 10 bases, with 11 bases of the junction left unmatched. Germline assignment: CDR1 MNHEY and CDR2 SVGAGI. This CDR3 has 15 residues. The CDR3 nucleotides are TGTGCCAGCAGTTACCCCAGCGGGACTGCGGGGGAGCAGTTCTTC. This gives the protein CASSYPSGTAGEQFF.

This clone came up once. The V gene is TRBV19, the J gene TRBJ2-7; TRBD1 might be the D (5 bases). CDR1 and CDR2 from the germline V gene are LNHDA and SQIVND (reference sequence). The CDR3 totals 13 residues. Trimming took 5 bases from V and 3 from J, leaving 11 bases between them. CDR3: CASSATAYYEQYF. CDR3 nucleotides: TGTGCCAGTAGTGCGACAGCTTACTACGAGCAGTACTTC.

A word on this clone: The sample holds other DNA sequences that translate to the same CDR3. The chain combines TRBV27 with TRBJ2-3; D possibly corresponds to TRBD1 (5 bases). Germline V gene sequence: CDR1 MNHEY, CDR2 SMNVEV (reference sequence). CDR3 length: 13 residues. Between the trimmed V and J ends, which lost 6 bases and 2 bases, there was a span of 9 bases. As DNA, the CDR3 is TGTGCCAGCAGCCTGACAGTCACAGATACGCAGTATTTT. Protein sequence: CASSLTVTDTQYF.

This chain connects TRBV4-2 to TRBJ2-1; TRBD1 might be the D (5 bases). Trimming shortened V by 1 base and J by 6 bases, and 7 bases separated the two germline ends. CDR1 and CDR2 from the germline V gene are LGHNA and YNFKEQ. The CDR3 sequence is 13 residues long. The CDR3: CASSQVRGNEQFF. The CDR3 nucleotides are TGTGCCAGCAGCCAAGTAAGGGGCAATGAGCAGTTCTTC.

The rearrangement links TRBV19 to TRBJ1-4, with D hard to call. The CDR3 consists of 15 residues. V was shortened by 7 bases and J by 3 bases, with 15 bases between the two germline ends. The germline V gene encodes CDR1 LNHDA and CDR2 SQIVND (reference sequence). In DNA, the CDR3 is TGTGCCAGTAACCCAGGAGGATCAGCTAATGAAAAACTGTTTTTT. This translates into CASNPGGSANEKLFF.

This chain connects TRBV5-1 to TRBJ2-7; D is possibly TRBD2 (5 bases). Germline V gene sequence: CDR1 SGHRS, CDR2 YFSETQ. Trimming took 4 bases from V and 1 from J, leaving 18 bases between them. The CDR3 has 16 amino acids. The CDR3 loop is CASSPALDWDSYEQYF. CDR3 coding DNA: TGCGCCAGCAGCCCAGCCTTGGACTGGGATTCCTACGAGCAGTACTTC.

V usage is TRBV19 and J usage is TRBJ2-7; a possible D gene is TRBD2 (6 bases). The V gene lost 9 bases and the J gene lost 0 bases, with 12 bases spanning the gap. Germline V gives CDR1 LNHDA, CDR2 SQIVND (reference sequence). The CDR3 totals 13 residues. Here the CDR3 reads CASAGTYSYEQYF. The CDR3 DNA follows: TGTGCCAGCGCCGGGACTTACTCCTACGAGCAGTACTTC.

This clone was detected only a few times. The rearrangement uses TRBV4-1 and TRBJ2-7, with D perhaps TRBD1 (5 bases). V gave up 5 bases and J gave up 6 bases, with 17 bases separating them. The CDR3 runs to 14 residues. Germline CDR1 MGHRA, CDR2 YSYEKL. The CDR3 reads CASSSDNPYPEQYF. CDR3 DNA: TGCGCCAGCAGCTCGGACAATCCTTACCCCGAGCAGTACTTC.

The rearrangement joins TRBV11-1 to TRBJ2-3, with D possibly being TRBD2 (5 bases). V lost 2 bases to trimming and J lost 11 bases, with 11 bases between them. Germline V gene data show CDR1 as SGHAT and CDR2 as FQDESV (reference sequence). The CDR3 runs 12 residues. The CDR3 DNA sequence: TGTGCCAGCAGCTTATACCGACTACAGCAGTATTTT. Translation: CASSLYRLQQYF.

J is TRBJ2-5 and V is TRBV11-3; D possibly matches TRBD1 or TRBD2 (5 bases each). V lost 7 bases to trimming and J lost 1 base, with 19 bases between them. CDR1 SGHNT and CDR2 YENEEA come from the germline V gene. The CDR3 is 16 amino acids. CDR3 in DNA: TGTGCCAGCAAACACCCCCGGGGCGGCCTCCAAGAGACCCAGTACTTC. Its protein product is CASKHPRGGLQETQYF.

This clone has only a few counts. The V call is TRBV19, the J call TRBJ2-5, with D tentatively TRBD2 (5 bases). The CDR3 is 14 amino acids. Trimming took 5 bases from V and 3 from J, leaving 13 bases between them. Looked up from germline, CDR1 is LNHDA and CDR2 is SQIVND (reference sequence). The CDR3 DNA reads TGTGCCAGTAGTCAGATGGACTCTGAAGAGACCCAGTACTTC. Protein: CASSQMDSEETQYF.

The chain is built from TRBV7-2 and TRBJ1-2, with D tentatively TRBD1 (6 bases). The CDR3 spans 13 residues. Trimming took 6 bases from V and 8 from J, leaving 16 bases between them. Germline V CDR1 and CDR2: SGHTA, FQGNSA. The CDR3 is CASRERQAGGYTF. The CDR3 nucleotides read TGTGCCAGCAGGGAGAGACAGGCTGGCGGCTACACCTTC.

Only a few counts were recorded for this clone. The CDR3 nucleotides read TGTGCCAGCAGTTACGGGAATGAGCAGTTCTTC. It specifies CASSYGNEQFF. The chain combines TRBV6-6 with TRBJ2-1; D is undetermined. Germline V gene data show CDR1 as MNHNY and CDR2 as SVGAGI (reference sequence). V was trimmed by 2 bases and J by 7 bases, leaving 3 bases between them. The CDR3 is made up of 11 amino acids.

The chain recombines TRBV5-6 with TRBJ1-5, with D perhaps TRBD1 (5 bases). The CDR3 consists of 15 residues. V gave up 4 bases and J gave up 5 bases, with 16 bases separating them. The germline gives CDR1 SGHDT, CDR2 YYEEEE. The DNA for the CDR3 is TGTGCCAGCAGCCTGACAGCAGTCTCCTATCAGCCCCAGCATTTT. Residues: CASSLTAVSYQPQHF.

V is TRBV19 and J is TRBJ2-7; D unresolved. V gave up 7 bases and J gave up 0 bases, with 10 bases separating them. CDR3 length equals 13 residues. In germline, CDR1 is LNHDA, CDR2 SQIVND (reference sequence). The CDR3 region is CASKKRSSYEQYF. DNA for the CDR3: TGTGCCAGTAAGAAGAGGAGCTCCTACGAGCAGTACTTC.

The CDR3 sequence is CASSSAQVQGEQYF. In nucleotides, the CDR3 is TGTGCCAGCAGCTCCGCACAGGTCCAGGGGGAGCAGTACTTC. The genes are TRBV9 and TRBJ2-7, with TRBD1 as a possible D gene (6 bases). The length of the CDR3 is 14 residues. Germline V lookup: CDR1 SGDLS, CDR2 YYNGEE. The V gene lost 4 bases and the J gene lost 7 bases, with 18 bases spanning the gap.

The chain has TRBV27 and TRBJ2-3; tentatively, D is TRBD1 (5 bases). This CDR3 is 14 amino acids long. V lost 5 bases and J lost 5, with 14 bases in between. Germline loops: CDR1 MNHEY, CDR2 SMNVEV (reference sequence). CDR3 DNA: TGTGCCAGCAGTCCTGGGGCCAACCGAGATACGCAGTATTTT. As protein: CASSPGANRDTQYF.

The CDR3 bases are TGTGCCAGCAGCTTAGGACTAGTTGAGACCCAGTACTTC. This gives the protein CASSLGLVETQYF. This rearrangement joins TRBV11-2 to TRBJ2-5, with a tentative D call TRBD2 (6 bases). Germline-derived CDR1 and CDR2 are SGHAT and FQNNGV. There are 13 residues in the CDR3. Deletions cut 1 base from V and 5 bases from J, with 8 bases between.

The chain carries TRBV7-9 and TRBJ1-4, with unresolved D. Looked up from germline, CDR1 is SEHNR and CDR2 is FQNEAQ (reference sequence). The germline V and J ends were trimmed by 10 bases and 0 bases, with 9 bases remaining between them. The CDR3 totals 13 residues. The CDR3 coding sequence is TGTGCCACCACGGCTGCAACTAATGAAAAACTGTTTTTT. Translation: CATTAATNEKLFF.

This clone was observed a single time. The chain combines TRBV5-6 with TRBJ1-1; tentatively, D is TRBD1 (5 bases). V was trimmed by 2 bases and J by 0 bases, leaving 8 bases between them. The CDR3 totals 14 residues. Germline values: CDR1 SGHDT, CDR2 YYEEEE. CDR3 region: CASSLWGVNTEAFF. In DNA form, the CDR3 reads TGTGCCAGCAGCTTATGGGGGGTGAACACTGAAGCTTTCTTT. Supplemented by reference TRBV5-6 and TRBJ1-1, the full variable domain reads DAGVTQSPTHLIKTRGQQVTLRCSPKSGHDTVSWYQQALGQGPQFIFQYYEEEERQRGNFPDRFSGHQFPNYSSELNVNALLLGDSALYLCASSLWGVNTEAFFGQGTRLTVV.

This chain links TRBV30 with TRBJ1-3; D call uncertain. This CDR3 region has 13 residues. The V and J ends lost 2 bases and 3 bases respectively, with 8 bases between them. Germline CDR1 reads GTSNPN; CDR2 reads SVGIG (reference sequence). This CDR3 reads CAWSSNGGNTIYF. DNA of the CDR3: TGTGCCTGGAGTTCGAACGGTGGAAACACCATATATTTT.

The gene calls are TRBV4-2 and TRBJ1-1; a possible D gene is TRBD1 (5 bases). The V end was cut by 0 bases, the J end by 6 bases, with 17 bases between. Germline V CDR1 and CDR2: LGHNA, YNFKEQ. There are 16 residues in the CDR3. The CDR3 protein is CASSQDPGVWDPEAFF. In DNA, the CDR3 is TGTGCCAGCAGCCAAGATCCGGGGGTCTGGGACCCTGAAGCTTTCTTT.

V is TRBV6-6 and J is TRBJ2-2, with TRBD2 identical over 10 bases. V was clipped by 6 bases and J by 5 bases; unmatched bases: 9. Germline CDR1 and CDR2: MNHNY and SVGAGI (reference sequence). The CDR3 is 16 residues long. CDR3 residues: CASSTGLAEGTGELFF. CDR3 in DNA: TGTGCCAGCAGCACAGGACTAGCGGAGGGGACCGGGGAGCTGTTTTTT.

A few counts support this clone. The chain combines TRBV25-1 with TRBJ1-1, with 9 bases matching TRBD1. The CDR3 is 15 amino acids. Looked up from germline, CDR1 is MGHDK and CDR2 is SYGVNS. V dropped 3 bases and J dropped 1; count of bases not matched to a gene: 3. The CDR3 region is CASSEWDRANTEAFF. CDR3 DNA sequence: TGTGCCAGCAGTGAGTGGGACAGGGCGAACACTGAAGCTTTCTTT.

A word on this clone: Other DNA sequences in this sample translate to the same CDR3. J is TRBJ2-3 and V is TRBV11-3; weak D call: TRBD2 (5 bases). This CDR3 spans 15 amino acids. Deletions cut 5 bases from V and 2 bases from J, with 14 bases between. Germline V gene sequence: CDR1 SGHNT, CDR2 YENEEA. Here the CDR3 DNA reads TGTGCCAGCAGCCCAGGCGGAGGACCCACAGATACGCAGTATTTT. Translated: CASSPGGGPTDTQYF. The full variable domain, with the rest looked up from reference TRBV11-3 and TRBJ2-3, is EAGVVQSPRYKIIEKKQPVAFWCNPISGHNTLYWYLQNLGQGPELLIRYENEEAVDDSQLPKDRFSAERLKGVDSTLKIQPAELGDSAVYLCASSPGGGPTDTQYFGPGTRLTVL.